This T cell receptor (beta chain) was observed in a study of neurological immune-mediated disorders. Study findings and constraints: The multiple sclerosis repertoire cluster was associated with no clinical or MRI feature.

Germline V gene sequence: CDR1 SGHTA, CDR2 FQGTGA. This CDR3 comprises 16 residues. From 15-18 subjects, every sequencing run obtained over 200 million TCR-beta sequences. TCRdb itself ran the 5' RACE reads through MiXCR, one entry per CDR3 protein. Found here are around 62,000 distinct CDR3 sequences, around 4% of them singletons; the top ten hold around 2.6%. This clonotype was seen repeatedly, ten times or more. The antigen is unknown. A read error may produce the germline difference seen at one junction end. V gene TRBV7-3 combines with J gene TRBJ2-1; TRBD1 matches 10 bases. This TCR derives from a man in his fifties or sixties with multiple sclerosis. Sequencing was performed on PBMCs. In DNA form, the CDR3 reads TGTGCCAGCAGCGTAACCCGGACAGGGGGCTACAATGAGCAGTTCTTC. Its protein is CASSVTRTGGYNEQFF.